The 19 T cell receptor beta chains given below trace back to one sample, sequenced in a study of breast tumors, draining lymph nodes, adjacent tissues. MiXCR was run by TCRdb on the multiplex PCR reads, yielding one entry per CDR3 protein. This sample has about 140,000 distinct CDR3 sequences, with around a third found just once. Breast cancer patients provided tissue from their axillary draining lymph nodes. Sequencing used axillary lymph node tissue. The origin of the receptors is a female donor with breast cancer. Some clones in this sample may be carry-over from other donors' samples.

This clonotype was observed at least ten times. The V and J genes are TRBV18 and TRBJ1-3; D is perhaps TRBD1 (6 bases). Germline-derived CDR1 and CDR2 are KGHSH and LQKENI. The length of the CDR3 is 17 residues. Deletions cut 2 bases from V and 3 bases from J, with 17 bases between. The CDR3 bases are TGTGCCAGCTCACCAAATCGACAGGAATACAGTGGAAACACCATATATTTT. As protein: CASSPNRQEYSGNTIYF. Using reference TRBV18 and TRBJ1-3 for the parts outside the CDR3, the full variable domain is NAGVMQNPRHLVRRRGQEARLRCSPMKGHSHVYWYRQLPEEGLKFMVYLQKENIIDESGMPKERFSAEFPKEGPSILRIQQVVRGDSAAYFCASSPNRQEYSGNTIYFGEGSWLTVV.

This clonotype is termed medium-sized. The chain links TRBV20-1 to TRBJ1-6, with TRBD1 as a possible D gene (6 bases). With 0 bases removed from V and 13 bases from J, the gap between germline ends came to 13 bases. The CDR3 is 13 residues long. Germline-derived CDR1 and CDR2 are DFQATT and SNEGSKA (reference sequence). The CDR3 DNA reads TGCAGTGCTAGAGATCAAGCAGGACAGCCCCTCCACTTT. Protein sequence: CSARDQAGQPLHF.

This clonotype was recorded many times. The rearrangement joins TRBV4-3 to TRBJ2-1, with D perhaps matching TRBD1 (6 bases). This CDR3 region has 15 residues. The germline V and J ends were trimmed by 0 bases and 2 bases, with 8 bases remaining between them. Germline V gives CDR1 LGHNA, CDR2 YSLEER. The CDR3 coding sequence is TGCGCCAGCAGCCAAGATAGGACAGCCTACAATGAGCAGTTCTTC. This codes for CASSQDRTAYNEQFF.

A note on this clonotype: Since no conserved phenylalanine or tryptophan closes the CDR3, a read error is the likely cause. This chain connects TRBV24-1 to TRBJ2-1, with 9 bases that match TRBD1. The germline V gene encodes CDR1 KGHDR and CDR2 SFDVKD. The CDR3 sequence is 15 residues long. The CDR3 coding sequence is TGTGCCACCAGTAGGGGGGACAGGGATTTCAATGGGCAGTTCCTC. Translating gives CATSRGDRDFNGQFL.

The chain has TRBV6-2 or TRBV6-3 and TRBJ2-1; 8 bases line up with TRBD2. V shed 0 bases, J shed 2 bases, and the junction held 9 bases outside the gene matches. Germline CDR1 reads MNHEY; CDR2 reads SVGEGT. This CDR3 is 18 amino acids long. CDR3 amino acids: CASSYSTRRGAAYNEQFF. The CDR3 bases are TGTGCCAGCAGTTACTCGACAAGGCGGGGGGCGGCCTACAATGAGCAGTTCTTC.

This clonotype was detected ten times or more. The gene calls are TRBV28 and TRBJ2-7, with a weak D call TRBD2 (5 bases). CDR1 and CDR2 from the germline V gene are MDHEN and SYDVKM. V lost 7 bases, J lost 2 bases, and 18 bases lay in between. The CDR3 sequence is 15 residues long. This CDR3 reads CASTIKTGSTYEQYF. The CDR3 DNA reads as TGTGCCAGCACTATAAAGACTGGGAGCACCTACGAGCAGTACTTC.

This clonotype was detected ten times or more. The gene calls are TRBV18 and TRBJ1-5; D possibly corresponds to TRBD1 (5 bases). The V gene lost 3 bases and the J gene lost 5 bases, with 11 bases spanning the gap. The germline CDR1 and CDR2 sequences are KGHSH and LQKENI. The CDR3 has 14 residues. CDR3 sequence: CASSPVQGDQPQHF. For the CDR3, the DNA is TGTGCCAGCTCACCGGTTCAGGGAGATCAGCCCCAGCATTTT.

The chain carries TRBV2 and TRBJ2-3; perhaps TRBD2 as D (6 bases). The CDR3 covers 14 residues. Trimming took 4 bases from V and 3 from J, leaving 11 bases between them. Germline V CDR1 and CDR2: SNHLY, FYNNEI. CDR3 DNA: TGTGCCAGCAGTGCTACGGAGGGGACAGATACGCAGTATTTT. Its protein is CASSATEGTDTQYF.

This clonotype was recorded a few times. A single base separates this from a much larger clone, so it may be a read error. This chain connects TRBV3-1 to TRBJ1-2; maybe TRBD1 (5 bases). The CDR3 is 16 amino acids. CDR1 is LGHDT and CDR2 is YNNKEL in the germline V gene (reference sequence). CDR3 region: CASSPRTLRANYGYAF. The DNA for the CDR3 is TGTGCCAGCAGCCCGCGGACACTTAGAGCTAACTATGGCTACGCCTTC.

The CDR3 sequence: CASRETGTNQPQHF. CDR3 DNA sequence: TGTGCCAGCAGGGAGACAGGGACGAATCAGCCCCAGCATTTT. V is TRBV28 and J is TRBJ1-5; 7 nucleotides match TRBD1. CDR1 MDHEN and CDR2 SYDVKM come from the germline V gene. The CDR3 extends over 14 amino acids. The V and J ends lost 6 bases and 4 bases, in that order; junction bases with no gene match: 6.

The chain is built from TRBV24-1 and TRBJ1-2, with 11 bases aligning to TRBD1. Germline CDR1 KGHDR, CDR2 SFDVKD. V trimming: 12 bases; J trimming: 6 bases; junction bases outside the gene matches: 14. This CDR3 region has 15 residues. CDR3 bases: TGTGCCCCCAATCCTGGGACAGGGGGTTGGGATGGCTACACCTTC. Its protein product is CAPNPGTGGWDGYTF.

This clonotype was found many times. The chain carries TRBV19 and TRBJ1-5; weak D call: TRBD1 (5 bases). The CDR3 is 18 amino acids. Germline values: CDR1 LNHDA, CDR2 SQIVND (reference sequence). The V gene lost 7 bases and the J gene lost 1 base, with 23 bases spanning the gap. CDR3 in amino acids: CASTSTPGRRRSNQPQHF. The CDR3 DNA sequence: TGTGCCAGTACCTCCACTCCGGGGCGACGAAGAAGCAATCAGCCCCAGCATTTT.

The V gene is TRBV29-1, the J gene TRBJ1-4, with D possibly TRBD1 on 5 matching bases. Germline lookup yields CDR1 SQVTM and CDR2 ANQGSEA. The CDR3 loop spans 13 amino acids. The V and J ends lost 8 bases and 8 bases respectively, with 18 bases between them. CDR3 region: CSPYRSLGEKLFF. CDR3 nucleotide sequence: TGCAGCCCCTACAGGAGTCTAGGGGAAAAACTGTTTTTT.

This clonotype was counted at least ten times. The CDR3 DNA is TGTGCCACCAGCAGAGGGGGGCCTGGGGCCAACGTCCTGACTTTC. Encoded protein: CATSRGGPGANVLTF. The chain employs TRBV15 and TRBJ2-6; tentatively, D is TRBD1 (6 bases). The CDR3 is 15 residues long. Germline-derived CDR1 and CDR2 are LNHNV and YYDKDF (reference sequence). The V end was cut by 1 base, the J end by 2 bases, with 6 bases between.

The gene calls are TRBV20-1 and TRBJ2-5, with D possibly being TRBD2 (6 bases). The CDR3 has 15 residues. The ends were cut back, 6 bases at V and 0 bases at J, with 17 bases in the middle. CDR1 is DFQATT, CDR2 SNEGSKA, per germline (reference sequence). CDR3 nucleotide sequence: TGCAGTGCGAGGGACTTAGGGGCCAACCAAGAGACCCAGTACTTC. It codes for CSARDLGANQETQYF.

This clonotype was counted at least ten times. DNA of the CDR3: TGTGCCAGCAGTACAGGGGATTCGGAGACCCAGTACTTC. It is translated as CASSTGDSETQYF. The chain is built from TRBV12-3 or TRBV12-4 and TRBJ2-5; 7 bases map to TRBD1. Trimming at V came to 5 bases and at J to 5 bases, leaving 5 bases not matched to a gene. The CDR3 is 13 amino acids.

This clonotype occurred many times. The CDR3 DNA sequence: TGTGCCAGCAGTTTGGTTGTACCTGGAAACACCATATATTTT. Its protein is CASSLVVPGNTIYF. This chain links TRBV28 with TRBJ1-3, with D uncertain. The V and J ends lost 3 bases and 2 bases respectively, with 8 bases between them. CDR3 size: 14 residues. CDR1 is MDHEN and CDR2 is SYDVKM in the germline V gene. The full variable domain, rest sourced from reference TRBV28 and TRBJ1-3, is DVKVTQSSRYLVKRTGEKVFLECVQDMDHENMFWYRQDPGLGLRLIYFSYDVKMKEKGDIPEGYSVSREKKERFSLILESASTNQTSMYLCASSLVVPGNTIYFGEGSWLTVV.

The chain couples TRBV6-5 to TRBJ1-5; D is undetermined. Trimming left V 5 bases short and J 6 bases short, with 20 bases between. The germline V gene encodes CDR1 MNHEY and CDR2 SVGAGI. The CDR3 spans 16 residues. The CDR3 DNA reads TGTGCCAGCAGTGTACTAGCGGGGAGGGCGCGTCAGCCCCAGCATTTT. The encoded protein is CASSVLAGRARQPQHF.

With regard to this clonotype: This clone may be a read error of a much larger clone one base away. The chain recombines TRBV5-1 with TRBJ2-4, with 9 nucleotides matching TRBD1. Germline V gene sequence: CDR1 SGHRS, CDR2 YFSETQ. The CDR3 is 15 residues long. CDR3 sequence reads: CASSFPTGGRNMQYF. CDR3 bases: TGCGCCAGCAGCTTTCCTACAGGGGGCCGGAACATGCAGTACTTC.